This is a list of T cell receptor beta chains from one sample in a study of T cell repertoires in cytomegalovirus infection. TCRdb recomputed calls from the reads with MiXCR, one row per CDR3 protein. The sample yields about 500,000 distinct CDR3 sequences, around 30% seen once. No antigen has been assigned to these receptors. Specimen: cultured PBMCs, collected from culture after CMV antigen stimulation. The receptor source for this set is a human donor in good health (CMV status not recorded). Some clones in this sample may be carry-over from other donors' samples. Both conserved end residues are part of each CDR3.

j_call: TRBJ2-1
v_call: TRBV7-2
cdr3_aa: CASSALTGKDNEQFF

j_call: TRBJ2-7
v_call: TRBV7-9
cdr3_aa: CASSYSGSGDEQYF

j_call: TRBJ2-1
v_call: TRBV19
cdr3_aa: CASSISSANNEQFF

j_call: TRBJ1-6
v_call: TRBV7-8
cdr3_aa: CASSRADRSNSPLHF

j_call: TRBJ1-3
v_call: TRBV7-6
cdr3_aa: CASSLRTGPPGNTIYF

j_call: TRBJ2-7
v_call: TRBV27
cdr3_aa: CASSSTGTFDEQYF

j_call: TRBJ1-1
v_call: TRBV11-2
cdr3_aa: CASSHQGSEAFF

j_call: TRBJ1-5
v_call: TRBV4-3
cdr3_aa: CASSQDLGAGQPQHF

j_call: TRBJ1-2
v_call: TRBV5-1
cdr3_aa: CASSKGVGNGYTF

j_call: TRBJ2-1
v_call: TRBV19
cdr3_aa: CASSIVSGSGNEQFF

j_call: TRBJ2-7
v_call: TRBV6-2/TRBV6-3
cdr3_aa: CASRKAGGRYEQYF

j_call: TRBJ1-1
v_call: TRBV4-2
cdr3_aa: CASSPITPGTKNTEAFF

j_call: TRBJ1-4
v_call: TRBV7-2
cdr3_aa: CASSFRQGYEKLFF

j_call: TRBJ2-1
v_call: TRBV27
cdr3_aa: CASSLASGRNEQFF

j_call: TRBJ1-4
v_call: TRBV12-3/TRBV12-4
cdr3_aa: CASSYSAGNEKLFF

j_call: TRBJ1-5
v_call: TRBV7-4
cdr3_aa: CASSRRDGGNRPQHF

j_call: TRBJ2-2
v_call: TRBV6-8
cdr3_aa: CASSFGTMMGELFF

j_call: TRBJ1-1
v_call: TRBV18
cdr3_aa: CASSPGGLNTEAFF

j_call: TRBJ1-1
v_call: TRBV7-2
cdr3_aa: CASSSNRGRESTEAFF

j_call: TRBJ1-2
v_call: TRBV28
cdr3_aa: CASSISAGGLGYTF

j_call: TRBJ2-7
v_call: TRBV29-1
cdr3_aa: CSVESSGTGYEQYF

j_call: TRBJ2-1
v_call: TRBV11-3
cdr3_aa: CASSLPPRGHQGIKQFF

j_call: TRBJ2-1
v_call: TRBV12-3/TRBV12-4
cdr3_aa: CASGAWSDHNEQFF

j_call: TRBJ2-3
v_call: TRBV7-3
cdr3_aa: CASSPTPDTQYF

j_call: TRBJ2-1
v_call: TRBV10-3
cdr3_aa: CATKGQADYNEQFF

j_call: TRBJ2-3
v_call: TRBV2
cdr3_aa: CASSGQVRSADTQYF

j_call: TRBJ2-1
v_call: TRBV20-1
cdr3_aa: CSAARTSGRYEQFF

j_call: TRBJ2-5
v_call: TRBV5-4
cdr3_aa: CASKKGGGQETQYF

j_call: TRBJ1-2
v_call: TRBV7-6
cdr3_aa: CASSLVQTPNGYTF

j_call: TRBJ2-3
v_call: TRBV7-2
cdr3_aa: CASSSGLAPDTQYF

j_call: TRBJ2-2
v_call: TRBV7-6
cdr3_aa: CASSLVSAWEAGELFF

j_call: TRBJ1-1
v_call: TRBV6-5
cdr3_aa: CASSGAPNTEAFF

j_call: TRBJ2-1
v_call: TRBV7-6
cdr3_aa: CASSMRLAGNNEQFF

j_call: TRBJ1-4
v_call: TRBV6-5
cdr3_aa: CASSYLRGANEKLFF

j_call: TRBJ1-6
v_call: TRBV27
cdr3_aa: CASQMLPGQSNSPLHF

j_call: TRBJ2-1
v_call: TRBV11-2
cdr3_aa: CASEGGQPYNEQFF

j_call: TRBJ2-7
v_call: TRBV7-6
cdr3_aa: CASSLVTHEQYF

j_call: TRBJ2-3
v_call: TRBV6-2/TRBV6-3
cdr3_aa: CASSLNWRDPDTQYF

j_call: TRBJ2-1
v_call: TRBV6-2/TRBV6-3
cdr3_aa: CASSYIDEQFF

j_call: TRBJ2-1
v_call: TRBV14
cdr3_aa: CASSQLGLGNYNEQFF

j_call: TRBJ1-2
v_call: TRBV7-2
cdr3_aa: CASSLTKDSFRGYTF

j_call: TRBJ2-1
v_call: TRBV6-5
cdr3_aa: CASSYSDRGAEEQFF

j_call: TRBJ2-2
v_call: TRBV7-6
cdr3_aa: CASSLGWTSGRGGTGELFF

j_call: TRBJ2-3
v_call: TRBV7-2
cdr3_aa: CASSLRQTTDTQYF

j_call: TRBJ2-5
v_call: TRBV3-1
cdr3_aa: CASSQGGSSGGSETQYF

j_call: TRBJ2-5
v_call: TRBV7-7
cdr3_aa: CASSFTGTGRETQYF

j_call: TRBJ1-2
v_call: TRBV25-1
cdr3_aa: CASSVPGGGYGYTF

j_call: TRBJ1-2
v_call: TRBV14
cdr3_aa: CASSRKWQDLYGYTF

j_call: TRBJ2-5
v_call: TRBV12-3/TRBV12-4
cdr3_aa: CASSLSPPAQETQYF